This T cell receptor (beta chain) was recovered during a study of T cells in Graves' hyperthyroidism and ophthalmopathy. Study results and caveats: Most expanded thyroid clonotypes above 0.001 recurred in blood.

Germline V gene sequence: CDR1 KGHSH, CDR2 LQKENI. V dropped 4 bases and J dropped 0 bases, with 12 bases sitting between them. The CDR3 has 15 residues. TCR beta CDR3 regions were amplified from RNA. Using the HTBI primer set, a first-round RT-PCR was run on the TCR CDR3. MiXCR was run by TCRdb on the multiplex PCR reads, yielding one entry per CDR3 protein. The sample shows approximately 600,000 distinct CDR3 sequences, 15% to 20% of them seen only once. This clonotype was seen a few times. No antigen is known for it. The material sequenced was blood. The gene calls are TRBV18 and TRBJ1-2, with D tentatively TRBD1 (5 bases). This clonotype originated in a woman younger than 45 with Graves' hyperthyroidism. The CDR3 DNA sequence: TGTGCCAGCTCACTACCAGGGACCCCTAACTATGGCTACACCTTC. Translating gives CASSLPGTPNYGYTF. The variable domain in full, completed from reference TRBV18 and TRBJ1-2, reads NAGVMQNPRHLVRRRGQEARLRCSPMKGHSHVYWYRQLPEEGLKFMVYLQKENIIDESGMPKERFSAEFPKEGPSILRIQQVVRGDSAAYFCASSLPGTPNYGYTFGSGTRLTVV.